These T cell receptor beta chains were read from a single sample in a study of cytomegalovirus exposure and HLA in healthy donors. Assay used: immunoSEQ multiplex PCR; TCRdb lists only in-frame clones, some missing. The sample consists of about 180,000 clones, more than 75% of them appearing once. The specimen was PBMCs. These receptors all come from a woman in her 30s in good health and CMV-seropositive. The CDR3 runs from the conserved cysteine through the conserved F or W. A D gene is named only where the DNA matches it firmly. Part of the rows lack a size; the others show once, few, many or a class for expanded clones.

TGTGCCAGCAGCTTGAGACAGGCCCCGGCCGGGGGCTACACCTTC	CASSLRQAPAGGYTF	.	.	TRBV5-5	TRBJ1-2
TGCAGCGTTGAAGATCTGGCTAGCGGGGTCTACAATGAGCAGTTCTTC	CSVEDLASGVYNEQFF	.	TRBD2	TRBV29-1	TRBJ2-1
TGTGCCAGCAGCCGCCGCGAGGCTGGAGCCAAAAACATTCAGTACTTC	CASSRREAGAKNIQYF	.	.	TRBV14	TRBJ2-4
TGTGCCAGCAGTTTCGGGACAGGGGCCCTCGGGGGTGATACGCAGTATTTT	CASSFGTGALGGDTQYF	.	TRBD1	TRBV28	TRBJ2-3
TGTGCCAGCAGTTACCAAAACCGGGACAGAGGTCATTTT	CASSYQNRDRGHF	.	TRBD1	TRBV6-6	TRBJ1-5
TGTGCCAGCAGTATGCAGGCAAATCAGCCCCAGCATTTT	CASSMQANQPQHF	once	.	TRBV28	TRBJ1-5
TGTGCCAGCAGCTTAGTAGACAGGGGGAACCTAAACAATCAGCCCCAGCATTTT	CASSLVDRGNLNNQPQHF	.	TRBD1	TRBV7-2	TRBJ1-5
TGTGCCAGCAGCCAAGATCTAGCGGGGGGACCATACACCGGGGAGCTGTTTTTT	CASSQDLAGGPYTGELFF	.	TRBD2	TRBV4-2	TRBJ2-2
TGTGCCACCCCTCGACGGGGAATTCCCTCTGGAAACACCATATATTTT	CATPRRGIPSGNTIYF	.	.	TRBV7-9	TRBJ1-3
TGCGCCAGCAGCCAAGATTTGTCAGGCAGGCGACAGCCCCAGCATTTT	CASSQDLSGRRQPQHF	few	.	TRBV4-1	TRBJ1-5
TGTGCCAGCAGCCTATGGAGGGGTGCTCCCTACGAGCAGTACTTC	CASSLWRGAPYEQYF	.	.	TRBV28	TRBJ2-7
TGTGCCAGTATTCCGGCAGGGGGCTTAAGAGATGGCTACACCTTC	CASIPAGGLRDGYTF	.	TRBD1	TRBV19	TRBJ1-2
TGTGCCAGCAGCCCACCGGGTTTACAAGAGACCCAGTACTTC	CASSPPGLQETQYF	.	.	TRBV7-2	TRBJ2-5
TGTGCCAGCAGCTCTAGAATAGGACAGGGGGCTGACTATGGCTACACCTTC	CASSSRIGQGADYGYTF	.	TRBD1	TRBV13	TRBJ1-2
TGTGCCAGTAGTATAGACCATACCAGGGGGCGAGGAGGCTACACCTTC	CASSIDHTRGRGGYTF	.	TRBD1	TRBV19	TRBJ1-2
TGTGCCAGCATAGGGGGTGGCTACGAGCAGTACTTC	CASIGGGYEQYF	.	.	TRBV7-9	TRBJ2-7
TGTGCCAGCAGCCCACAGGGTTTAGGCACCGGGGAGCTGTTTTTT	CASSPQGLGTGELFF	.	.	TRBV2	TRBJ2-2
TGTGCCAGCAGCTTTAGCGGGGGGGCCTTAAAGGAGACCCAGTACTTC	CASSFSGGALKETQYF	.	TRBD2	TRBV7-2	TRBJ2-5
TGTGCCAGCACCCTAGCGGGGGCCATCCAAGAGACCCAGTACTTC	CASTLAGAIQETQYF	.	TRBD2	TRBV6-6	TRBJ2-5
TGTGCCAGCAGTGAAGCGCCCGGGGGGGCCGGTACAGATACGCAGTATTTT	CASSEAPGGAGTDTQYF	.	TRBD2	TRBV2	TRBJ2-3
TGTGCCAGCAGTGCAGGGGGCTACGGGTACGAGCAGTACTTC	CASSAGGYGYEQYF	.	TRBD1	TRBV6-5	TRBJ2-7
TGTGCCAGCAGTTTAAGGGACAGGCGTGGAGGGACCCAGTACTTC	CASSLRDRRGGTQYF	.	TRBD1	TRBV25-1	TRBJ2-5
TGCGCCAGCAGCCATGACTGGCGGGGGATGGATACGCAGTATTTT	CASSHDWRGMDTQYF	.	TRBD2	TRBV4-3	TRBJ2-3
TGCGCCAGCTCGGACATATACAATGAGCAGTTCTTC	CASSDIYNEQFF	.	.	TRBV10-1	TRBJ2-1
TGTGCCAGCAAGGGAGGGGGTTCCTACAATGAGCAGTTCTTC	CASKGGGSYNEQFF	.	.	TRBV7-6	TRBJ2-1
TGTGCCAGCAGTTCTATTGGGACAGGGGCTAACTATGGCTACACCTTC	CASSSIGTGANYGYTF	.	TRBD1	TRBV27	TRBJ1-2
TGTGCCAGCTCACCTCGGACAGCGAATAATTCACCCCTCCACTTT	CASSPRTANNSPLHF	.	.	TRBV18	TRBJ1-6
TGTGCCAGCAGCCGAGATCGGACGGGGAATGAGCAGTTCTTC	CASSRDRTGNEQFF	.	.	TRBV6-5	TRBJ2-1
TGTGCCAGCAGCTTAGCAGGGTTATCGGATACGCAGTATTTT	CASSLAGLSDTQYF	.	.	TRBV11-2	TRBJ2-3
TGTGCCAGCAGCCCCCCCGGGACAGGGGAATATGGCTACACCTTC	CASSPPGTGEYGYTF	.	TRBD1	TRBV4-2	TRBJ1-2
TGTGCCAGCTCCAGGGGTTCCTACAATGAGCAGTTCTTC	CASSRGSYNEQFF	few	.	TRBV28	TRBJ2-1
TGTGCCAGCCGGCCTAGCGGGGGCTCCTACAATGAGCAGTTCTTC	CASRPSGGSYNEQFF	.	TRBD2	TRBV9	TRBJ2-1
TGTGCCAGCAGCTTAGCGCGGGTCGCTATCAGCAATCAGCCCCAGCATTTT	CASSLARVAISNQPQHF	few	.	TRBV7-8	TRBJ1-5
TGTGCCAGTAAGGGACTAGCGGGGGTTTTCGTGAGCACAGATACGCAGTATTTT	CASKGLAGVFVSTDTQYF	.	TRBD2	TRBV19	TRBJ2-3
TGTGCCAGCAGCTCAGGACAGGCCGCTAATTCACCCCTCCACTTT	CASSSGQAANSPLHF	.	.	TRBV21-1	TRBJ1-6
TGCGCCAGCAGCCCAACCCGGGACAGGGGGCGGACCGGGGAGCTGTTTTTT	CASSPTRDRGRTGELFF	.	TRBD1	TRBV4-1	TRBJ2-2
TGCGCCAGCAGCTTGGTCGGAGGTAATGAAAAACTGTTTTTT	CASSLVGGNEKLFF	.	.	TRBV5-1	TRBJ1-4
TGTGCCAGCTCACCAGGGACAGGGAGAGAGACCCAGTACTTC	CASSPGTGRETQYF	.	TRBD1	TRBV18	TRBJ2-5
TGTGCCAGCAGCCAGAGGGGGACAGCTCTAGCCAAAAACATTCAGTACTTC	CASSQRGTALAKNIQYF	.	TRBD1	TRBV14	TRBJ2-4
TGTGCCAGCAGTTTGAGGGGACAGGGGGCGAATATGGATCAGCCCCAGCATTTT	CASSLRGQGANMDQPQHF	.	TRBD1	TRBV27	TRBJ1-5
TGTGCCAGCAGCGAAAGGGGCATTGCAACTAATGAAAAACTGTTTTTT	CASSERGIATNEKLFF	few	.	TRBV2	TRBJ1-4
TGCGCCAGCAGCTCACAGGGGGCTCAACAAGAGACCCAGTACTTC	CASSSQGAQQETQYF	.	TRBD1	TRBV5-1	TRBJ2-5
TGCGCCAGCAGTGAGGGCAAAAACTATGGCTACACCTTC	CASSEGKNYGYTF	.	.	TRBV10-1	TRBJ1-2
TGCGCCAGCAGCCAAGTGGGCAGGGAAAGGCACCAGCCCCAGTATTTT	CASSQVGRERHQPQYF	.	.	TRBV4-1	TRBJ2-3
TGTGCCACCAGCGCCGAGGGACTAGTGTTCGACGAGCAGTACTTC	CATSAEGLVFDEQYF	.	TRBD2	TRBV15	TRBJ2-7
TGTGCCAGCAGCTTGGAATCTTACGGGGAGCTGTTTTTT	CASSLESYGELFF	.	.	TRBV5-6	TRBJ2-2
TGTGCTAGTGGCGGGGGGCTAGCGGGGGCCCGGGGGACGCAGTATTTT	CASGGGLAGARGTQYF	.	TRBD2	TRBV12-5	TRBJ2-3
TGTGCCTGGAGTGTGTGGCGGGGGATGAACACCGGGGAGCTGTTTTTT	CAWSVWRGMNTGELFF	few	TRBD2	TRBV30	TRBJ2-2
TGTGCCAGCAGTGGGACAGGGGCCAAAAACATTCAGTACTTC	CASSGTGAKNIQYF	.	TRBD1	TRBV2	TRBJ2-4
TGTGCCAGCAGCCCCCGACGAAGAGGGGAGGGTGGGGCCAACGGCCTGACTTTC	CASSPRRRGEGGANGLTF	.	TRBD2	TRBV28	TRBJ2-6